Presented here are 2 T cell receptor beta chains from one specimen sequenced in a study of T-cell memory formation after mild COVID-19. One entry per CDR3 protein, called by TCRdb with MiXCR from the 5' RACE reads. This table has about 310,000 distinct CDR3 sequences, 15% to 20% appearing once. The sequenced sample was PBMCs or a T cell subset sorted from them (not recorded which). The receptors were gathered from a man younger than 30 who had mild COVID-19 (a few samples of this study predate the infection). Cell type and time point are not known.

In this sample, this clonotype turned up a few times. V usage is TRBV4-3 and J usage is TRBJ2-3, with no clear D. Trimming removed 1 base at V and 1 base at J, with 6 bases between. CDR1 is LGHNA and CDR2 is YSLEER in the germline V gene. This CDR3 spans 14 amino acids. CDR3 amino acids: CASSQARGTDTQYF. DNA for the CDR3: TGCGCCAGCAGCCAAGCCCGGGGCACAGATACGCAGTATTTT.

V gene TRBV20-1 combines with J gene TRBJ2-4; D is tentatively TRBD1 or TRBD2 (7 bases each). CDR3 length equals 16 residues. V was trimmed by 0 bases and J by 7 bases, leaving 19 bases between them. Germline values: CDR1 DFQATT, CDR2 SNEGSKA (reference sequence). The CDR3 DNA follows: TGCAGTGCTAGAGAGGGGTTACACAGGGGAGGGAACATTCAGTACTTC. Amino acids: CSAREGLHRGGNIQYF.